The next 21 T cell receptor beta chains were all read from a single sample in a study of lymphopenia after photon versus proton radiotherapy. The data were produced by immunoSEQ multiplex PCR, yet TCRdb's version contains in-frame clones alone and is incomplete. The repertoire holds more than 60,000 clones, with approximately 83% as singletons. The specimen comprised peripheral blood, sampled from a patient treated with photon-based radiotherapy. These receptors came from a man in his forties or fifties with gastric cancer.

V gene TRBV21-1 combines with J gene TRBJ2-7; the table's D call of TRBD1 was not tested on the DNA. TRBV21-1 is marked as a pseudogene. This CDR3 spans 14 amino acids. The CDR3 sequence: CASSTRDREYEQYF. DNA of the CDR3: TGTGCCAGCAGCACCCGGGACAGGGAGTACGAGCAGTACTTC.

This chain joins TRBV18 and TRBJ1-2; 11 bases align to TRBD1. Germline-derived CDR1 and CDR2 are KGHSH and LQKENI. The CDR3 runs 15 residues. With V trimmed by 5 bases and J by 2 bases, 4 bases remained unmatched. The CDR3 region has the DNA TGTGCCAGCTCATCGGGACAGGGGGAGAACTATGGCTACACCTTC. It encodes CASSSGQGENYGYTF.

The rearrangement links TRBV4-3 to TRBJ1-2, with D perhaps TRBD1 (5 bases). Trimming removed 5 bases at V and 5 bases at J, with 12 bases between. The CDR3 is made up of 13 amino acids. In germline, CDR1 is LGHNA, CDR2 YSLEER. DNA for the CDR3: TGCGCCAGCAGCAATCAGGGAGCTTATGGCTACACCTTC. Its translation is CASSNQGAYGYTF.

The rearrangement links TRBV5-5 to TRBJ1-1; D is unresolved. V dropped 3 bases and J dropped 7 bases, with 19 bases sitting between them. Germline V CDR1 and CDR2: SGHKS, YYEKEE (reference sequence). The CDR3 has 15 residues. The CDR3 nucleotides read TGTGCCAGCAGCTCCAGACCGAGGGCCGGTGGTGAAGCTTTCTTT. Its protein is CASSSRPRAGGEAFF.

The CDR3 nucleotides read TGTGCCAGCAGCCTGAGGGGTCGCAATGAGCAGTTCTTC. The encoded protein is CASSLRGRNEQFF. The V gene is TRBV11-3, the J gene TRBJ2-1; D assignment may be TRBD1 or TRBD2 (5 bases each). The CDR3 has 13 residues. Trimming cost V 5 bases and J 6 bases, with 11 bases left between them. CDR1 and CDR2 from the germline V gene are SGHNT and YENEEA. The full variable domain, in which reference TRBV11-3 and TRBJ2-1 provide the parts outside the CDR3, is EAGVVQSPRYKIIEKKQPVAFWCNPISGHNTLYWYLQNLGQGPELLIRYENEEAVDDSQLPKDRFSAERLKGVDSTLKIQPAELGDSAVYLCASSLRGRNEQFFGPGTRLTVL.

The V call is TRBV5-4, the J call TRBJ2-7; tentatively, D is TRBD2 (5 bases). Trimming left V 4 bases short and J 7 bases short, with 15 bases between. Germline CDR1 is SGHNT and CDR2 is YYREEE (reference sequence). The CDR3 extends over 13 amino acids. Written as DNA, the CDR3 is TGTGCCAGCAGCCCTAGGGCCACGGGAGAGCAGTACTTC. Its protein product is CASSPRATGEQYF.

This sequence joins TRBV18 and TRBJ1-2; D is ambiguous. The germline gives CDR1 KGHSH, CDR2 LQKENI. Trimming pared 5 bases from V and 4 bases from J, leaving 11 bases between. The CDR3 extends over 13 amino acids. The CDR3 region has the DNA TGTGCCAGCTCAAACACAGAAAGCTATGGCTACACCTTC. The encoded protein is CASSNTESYGYTF.

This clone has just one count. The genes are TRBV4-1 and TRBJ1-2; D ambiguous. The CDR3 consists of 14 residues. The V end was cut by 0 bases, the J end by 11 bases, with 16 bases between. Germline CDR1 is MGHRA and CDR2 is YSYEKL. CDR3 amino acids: CASSQDLEGRTYTF. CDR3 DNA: TGCGCCAGCAGCCAAGATCTAGAGGGCAGAACTTACACCTTC.

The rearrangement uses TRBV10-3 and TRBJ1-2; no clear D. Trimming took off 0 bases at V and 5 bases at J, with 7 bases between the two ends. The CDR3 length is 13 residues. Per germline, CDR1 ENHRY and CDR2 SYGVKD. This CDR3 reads CAISESEVYGYTF. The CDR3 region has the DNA TGTGCCATCAGTGAGTCGGAGGTGTATGGCTACACCTTC.

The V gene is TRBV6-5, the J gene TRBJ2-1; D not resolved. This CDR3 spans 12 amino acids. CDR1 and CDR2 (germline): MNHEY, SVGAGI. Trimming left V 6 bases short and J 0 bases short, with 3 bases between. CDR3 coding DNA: TGTGCCAGCAGGGGCTCCTACAATGAGCAGTTCTTC. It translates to CASRGSYNEQFF.

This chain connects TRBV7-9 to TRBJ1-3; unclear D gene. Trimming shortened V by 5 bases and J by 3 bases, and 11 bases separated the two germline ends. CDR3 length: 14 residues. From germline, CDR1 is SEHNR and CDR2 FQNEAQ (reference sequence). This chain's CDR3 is CASSPRFGGNTIYF. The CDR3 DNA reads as TGTGCCAGCAGCCCAAGATTCGGTGGAAACACCATATATTTT.

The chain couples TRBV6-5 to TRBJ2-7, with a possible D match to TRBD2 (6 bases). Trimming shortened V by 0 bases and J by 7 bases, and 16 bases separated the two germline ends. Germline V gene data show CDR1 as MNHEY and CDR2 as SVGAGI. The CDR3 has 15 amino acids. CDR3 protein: CASSYSRRGGAEQYF. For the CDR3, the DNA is TGTGCCAGCAGTTACTCGAGGAGGGGTGGCGCGGAGCAGTACTTC.

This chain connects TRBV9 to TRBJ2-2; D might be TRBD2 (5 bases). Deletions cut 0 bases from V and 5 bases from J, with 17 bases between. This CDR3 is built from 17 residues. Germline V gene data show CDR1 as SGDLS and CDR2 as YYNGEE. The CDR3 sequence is CASSVGGGLAGTGELFF. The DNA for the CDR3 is TGTGCCAGCAGCGTAGGAGGAGGCCTAGCTGGTACCGGGGAGCTGTTTTTT.

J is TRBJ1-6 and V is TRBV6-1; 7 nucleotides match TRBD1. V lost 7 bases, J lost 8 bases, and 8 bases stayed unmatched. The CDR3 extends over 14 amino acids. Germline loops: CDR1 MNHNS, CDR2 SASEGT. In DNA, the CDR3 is TGTGCCAGCAAGCGGGACAGAGATTATTCACCCCTCCACTTT. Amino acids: CASKRDRDYSPLHF.

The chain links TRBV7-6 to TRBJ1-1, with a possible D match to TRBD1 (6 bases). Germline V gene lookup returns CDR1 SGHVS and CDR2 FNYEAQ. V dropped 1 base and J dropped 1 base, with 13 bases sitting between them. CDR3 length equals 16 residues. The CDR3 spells CASSLVGGGRNTEAFF. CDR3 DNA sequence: TGTGCCAGCAGCTTAGTTGGAGGGGGTCGGAACACTGAAGCTTTCTTT.

CDR3 nucleotide sequence: TGCGCCAGCAGCTCCGGATCGTGGACCACCTATAATTCACCCCTCCACTTT. Its protein product is CASSSGSWTTYNSPLHF. The chain carries TRBV5-1 and TRBJ1-6; D gene unclear. CDR1 and CDR2 from the germline V gene are SGHRS and YFSETQ. The V end lost 3 bases, the J end lost 2 bases, and 15 bases lay between the germline ends. CDR3 length: 17 amino acids.

The CDR3 nucleotides read TGTGCCAGCAGTCGAGACAGGGGGCGCAGGGACTATGGCTACACCTTC. Its protein product is CASSRDRGRRDYGYTF. This chain connects TRBV6-6 to TRBJ1-2, with TRBD1 matching over 10 bases. J gave up 3 bases and V 5 bases, and 9 bases lay outside the gene matches. CDR3 length equals 16 residues. CDR1 and CDR2 (germline): MNHNY, SVGAGI (reference sequence).

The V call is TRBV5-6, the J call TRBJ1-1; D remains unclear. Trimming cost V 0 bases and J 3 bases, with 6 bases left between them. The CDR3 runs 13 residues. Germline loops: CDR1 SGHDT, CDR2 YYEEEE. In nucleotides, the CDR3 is TGTGCCAGCAGCTTGGGGGGTGACACTGAAGCTTTCTTT. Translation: CASSLGGDTEAFF.

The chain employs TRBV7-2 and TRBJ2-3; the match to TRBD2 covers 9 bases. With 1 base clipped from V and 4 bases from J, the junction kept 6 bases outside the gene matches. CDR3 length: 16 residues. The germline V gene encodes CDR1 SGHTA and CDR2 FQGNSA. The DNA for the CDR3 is TGTGCCAGCAGCTTAGAGTTTGGCGGGGGGGCAGATACGCAGTATTTT. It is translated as CASSLEFGGGADTQYF.

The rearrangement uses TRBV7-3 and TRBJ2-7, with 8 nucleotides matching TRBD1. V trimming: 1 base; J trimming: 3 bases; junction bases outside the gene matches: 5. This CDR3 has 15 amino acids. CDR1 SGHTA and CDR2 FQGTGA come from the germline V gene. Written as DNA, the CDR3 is TGTGCCAGCAGCTTAAGGGGGACAGGAGGCTACGAGCAGTACTTC. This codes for CASSLRGTGGYEQYF.

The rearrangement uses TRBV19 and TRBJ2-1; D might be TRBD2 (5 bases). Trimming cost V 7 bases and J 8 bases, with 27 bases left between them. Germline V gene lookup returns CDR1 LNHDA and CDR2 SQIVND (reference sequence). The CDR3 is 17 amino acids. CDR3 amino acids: CASTPRREGKVIDEQFF. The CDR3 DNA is TGTGCCAGTACCCCCAGAAGAGAGGGTAAGGTTATCGATGAGCAGTTCTTC.